Listed below are T cell receptor beta chains from one sample, sequenced in a study of spatial heterogeneity in lung cancer. Each CDR3 protein is one row after TCRdb ran MiXCR on the 5' RACE reads. This sample carries about 120,000 distinct CDR3 sequences, 9% to 15% of them seen once, and the ten largest clones take 16%. Material: PBMCs, obtained at follow-up. These receptors were taken from a male donor with early-stage non-small cell lung cancer. The CDR3 runs from the conserved cysteine through the conserved F or W. The D gene is left open where the match is weak. Size tells how often a clone was seen (once, few, many) or the class of an expanded clone, and some rows leave it out.

CDR3 length	clone size	D gene	V gene	J gene	CDR3 protein	CDR3 DNA
15	few	-	TRBV6-5	TRBJ2-1	CASSYSGQAYNEQFF	TGTGCCAGCAGTTACTCGGGACAAGCCTACAATGAGCAGTTCTTC
16	many	-	TRBV28	TRBJ1-5	CASSLGRLNSNQPQHF	TGTGCCAGCAGTTTAGGAAGGCTTAATAGCAATCAGCCCCAGCATTTT
17	once	-	TRBV7-2	TRBJ2-5	CASSLVVRPRGAETQYF	TGTGCCAGCAGCTTAGTAGTTCGTCCTAGAGGCGCAGAGACCCAGTACTTC
15	few	-	TRBV5-1	TRBJ2-5	CASSFNPGNQETQYF	TGCGCCAGCAGCTTTAACCCGGGAAACCAAGAGACCCAGTACTTC
15	few	-	TRBV28	TRBJ1-4	CASSLMITTNEKLFF	TGTGCCAGCAGTTTAATGATCACAACTAATGAAAAACTGTTTTTT
19	many	TRBD1	TRBV7-2	TRBJ1-5	CASSFAGTGGPYSNQPQHF	TGTGCCAGCAGCTTTGCCGGGACAGGAGGGCCCTATAGCAATCAGCCCCAGCATTTT
15	many	-	TRBV7-8	TRBJ2-3	CASSNSRVATDTQYF	TGTGCCAGCAGCAATTCCAGGGTGGCCACAGATACGCAGTATTTT
15	many	TRBD1	TRBV4-2	TRBJ2-7	CASSHYRDSSYEQYF	TGTGCCAGCAGCCATTACCGGGACAGCTCCTACGAGCAGTACTTC
12	-	-	TRBV14	TRBJ2-4	CASSQTENIQYF	TGTGCCAGCAGCCAAACAGAAAACATTCAGTACTTC
15	-	TRBD1	TRBV20-1	TRBJ2-1	CSARDVEGAKDEQFF	TGCAGTGCTAGAGATGTTGAGGGGGCCAAGGATGAGCAGTTCTTC
14	few	-	TRBV10-3	TRBJ1-6	CAIRNAKLGSPLHF	TGTGCCATCAGGAATGCAAAACTAGGTTCACCCCTCCACTTT
15	-	TRBD2	TRBV6-2/TRBV6-3	TRBJ2-3	CASKAGGPRADTQYF	TGTGCCAGCAAAGCGGGGGGGCCGAGGGCAGATACGCAGTATTTT
16	few	TRBD2	TRBV7-9	TRBJ2-1	CASSPATSGPYNEQFF	TGTGCCAGCAGCCCCGCCACTAGCGGACCCTACAATGAGCAGTTCTTC
14	few	-	TRBV30	TRBJ1-2	CAWSEAGLIYGYTF	TGTGCCTGGAGTGAAGCAGGGCTTATCTATGGCTACACCTTC
18	-	TRBD2	TRBV10-3	TRBJ2-2	CAISAGTSRGLRTGELFF	TGTGCCATCAGTGCCGGGACTAGCAGGGGCCTGAGGACCGGGGAGCTGTTTTTT
15	few	-	TRBV24-1	TRBJ2-3	CATSDAGGSADTQYF	TGTGCCACCAGTGATGCCGGGGGATCCGCAGATACGCAGTATTTT
15	-	TRBD2	TRBV5-1	TRBJ2-5	CASSLTSGGQETQYF	TGTGCCAGCAGCTTAACTAGCGGGGGCCAAGAGACCCAGTACTTC
13	few	-	TRBV3-1	TRBJ1-2	CASSQTGYYGYTF	TGTGCCAGCAGCCAAACAGGTTACTATGGCTACACCTTC
15	few	-	TRBV5-1	TRBJ1-1	CASSLVPGSMTEAFF	TGCGCCAGCAGCTTGGTCCCGGGATCAATGACTGAAGCTTTCTTT
15	-	-	TRBV5-1	TRBJ2-3	CTSSPGPPRTDTQYF	TGCACCAGCAGCCCGGGCCCACCCCGCACAGATACGCAGTATTTT
16	few	-	TRBV28	TRBJ1-3	CASSGGSRSSGNTIYF	TGTGCCAGCAGTGGTGGCAGCCGTAGCTCTGGAAACACCATATATTTT
14	-	TRBD1	TRBV27	TRBJ1-1	CASSGGQGNTEAFF	TGTGCCAGCAGTGGGGGACAGGGAAACACTGAAGCTTTCTTT
15	-	TRBD2	TRBV28	TRBJ2-7	CASSPSGGELYEQYF	TGTGCCAGCAGTCCTAGCGGGGGGGAGCTCTACGAGCAGTACTTC
15	-	-	TRBV7-2	TRBJ2-7	CASSSDVHSSSEQYF	TGTGCCAGCAGCTCCGACGTACACTCATCCTCCGAGCAGTACTTC
14	few	-	TRBV9	TRBJ2-3	CASSVGGWGDTQYF	TGTGCCAGCTCAGTGGGGGGATGGGGAGATACGCAGTATTTT
13	few	-	TRBV6-6	TRBJ1-5	CASSYGSNQPQHF	TGTGCCAGCAGTTACGGAAGCAATCAGCCCCAGCATTTT
14	few	-	TRBV5-1	TRBJ2-7	CASGGTGRSYEQYF	TGCGCCAGCGGGGGGACCGGGCGCTCCTACGAGCAGTACTTC
13	-	-	TRBV29-1	TRBJ1-5	CSVQQGRDQPQHF	TGCAGCGTCCAACAGGGCCGGGATCAGCCCCAGCATTTT
14	-	-	TRBV11-3	TRBJ2-3	CASSLFLVTDTQYF	TGTGCCAGCAGCTTATTTCTCGTGACAGATACGCAGTATTTT
13	few	TRBD1	TRBV29-1	TRBJ2-7	CSVHRQGAYEQYF	TGCAGCGTGCATCGACAGGGGGCCTACGAGCAGTACTTC
13	many	-	TRBV6-2/TRBV6-3	TRBJ2-5	CASSYHVQETQYF	TGTGCCAGCAGTTACCACGTTCAAGAGACCCAGTACTTC
15	few	-	TRBV4-1	TRBJ2-5	CASSQDRTPVEEQYF	TGCGCCAGCAGCCAAGACCGGACTCCCGTGGAGGAGCAGTACTTC
13	many	TRBD2	TRBV29-1	TRBJ2-3	CSVAGGFTDTQYF	TGCAGCGTAGCGGGGGGATTCACAGATACGCAGTATTTT
13	few	TRBD1	TRBV28	TRBJ1-2	CASTGGPYYGYTF	TGTGCCAGCACAGGGGGCCCTTACTATGGCTACACCTTC
14	-	TRBD2	TRBV5-4	TRBJ2-7	CASSLAGTSGEQYF	TGTGCCAGCAGCTTGGCCGGGACTAGCGGCGAGCAGTACTTC
13	many	-	TRBV7-8	TRBJ2-5	CASSTRQVVTQYF	TGTGCCAGCAGCACACGACAGGTGGTAACCCAGTACTTC
15	-	-	TRBV20-1	TRBJ2-7	CSARAEAGVTYEQYF	TGCAGTGCCCGGGCGGAGGCAGGGGTGACCTACGAGCAGTACTTC
15	few	-	TRBV4-2	TRBJ1-1	CASSPSAGENTEAFF	TGTGCCAGCAGCCCCTCCGCGGGGGAGAACACTGAAGCTTTCTTT
13	-	TRBD2	TRBV7-6	TRBJ2-5	CASSLALAETQYF	TGTGCCAGCAGCTTAGCACTAGCGGAGACCCAGTACTTC
15	many	TRBD2	TRBV9	TRBJ2-7	CASSVASTSGYEQYF	TGTGCCAGCAGCGTAGCTAGCACTAGCGGCTACGAGCAGTACTTC
14	-	-	TRBV7-2	TRBJ2-2	CASSLAWNTGELFF	TGTGCCAGCAGCCTGGCTTGGAACACCGGGGAGCTGTTTTTT
14	-	TRBD1	TRBV6-5	TRBJ1-1	CASSYRGHNTEAFF	TGTGCCAGCAGTTATAGGGGGCACAACACTGAAGCTTTCTTT
13	-	-	TRBV28	TRBJ2-6	CASLSSGANVLTF	TGTGCCAGCCTCTCGTCGGGGGCCAACGTCCTGACTTTC
14	-	-	TRBV20-1	TRBJ1-5	CSASGTVSNQPQHF	TGCAGTGCTAGCGGGACCGTTAGCAATCAGCCCCAGCATTTT
14	few	TRBD1	TRBV20-1	TRBJ2-7	CSALGTDPWGEQYF	TGCAGTGCCCTCGGGACAGATCCTTGGGGCGAGCAGTACTTC
18	few	TRBD1	TRBV12-3/TRBV12-4	TRBJ2-6	CASSFGTGARSGANVLTF	TGTGCCAGCAGTTTCGGGACAGGGGCACGATCTGGGGCCAACGTCCTGACTTTC
15	-	-	TRBV10-1	TRBJ2-5	CASSRPSLGGETQYF	TGCGCCAGCAGTCGTCCCAGCCTCGGTGGGGAGACCCAGTACTTC